Listed here are 30 T cell receptor beta chains from one sample, sequenced in a study of T cell changes during pregnancy in multiple sclerosis. Assay used: immunoSEQ multiplex PCR; TCRdb lists only in-frame clones, some missing. In the table there are around 100,000 clones, over 75% of which are singletons. The starting material was peripheral blood, obtained in the second trimester of pregnancy. Source of these receptors: a female donor in good health, enrolled as a control in a pregnancy study.

This chain uses TRBV27 with TRBJ1-2, with TRBD1 identical over 12 bases. The CDR3 is 16 residues long. Germline CDR1 reads MNHEY; CDR2 reads SMNVEV (reference sequence). Losses at the gene ends were 4 bases for V and 7 bases for J; bases not matched to a gene: 10. CDR3 residues: CASSSAGTGGWTGYTF. DNA of the CDR3: TGTGCCAGCAGTTCAGCAGGGACAGGGGGCTGGACTGGCTACACCTTC.

A few counts support this clone. V usage is TRBV19 and J usage is TRBJ1-1; D is uncertain. Germline V gives CDR1 LNHDA, CDR2 SQIVND (reference sequence). Trimming pared 6 bases from V and 1 base from J, leaving 12 bases between. CDR3 length equals 14 residues. CDR3 nucleotide sequence: TGTGCCAGTAGCACGAGGGTTCCGAACACTGAAGCTTTCTTT. This encodes CASSTRVPNTEAFF.

This clone was detected only a few times. CDR3 amino acids: CASSLLSGFNTEAFF. The CDR3 DNA is TGTGCCAGCAGCTTATTATCGGGGTTCAACACTGAAGCTTTCTTT. V is TRBV7-9 and J is TRBJ1-1; no reliable D call. The CDR3 has 15 residues. V lost 2 bases, J lost 2 bases, and 12 bases lay in between. Germline V gives CDR1 SEHNR, CDR2 FQNEAQ (reference sequence).

The gene calls are TRBV11-3 and TRBJ1-1; 9 bases match TRBD1. CDR1 is SGHNT, CDR2 YENEEA, per germline. Trimming cost V 5 bases and J 5 bases; bases outside gene matches: 12. The CDR3 extends over 16 amino acids. The CDR3 region is CASSPGQGLGGTEAFF. The CDR3 DNA reads as TGTGCCAGCAGCCCGGGACAGGGCTTGGGAGGGACTGAAGCTTTCTTT.

The V and J genes are TRBV7-6 and TRBJ2-1; 7 bases align to TRBD1. The ends lost 3 bases at V and 6 bases at J; junction bases unmatched: 5. CDR1 SGHVS and CDR2 FNYEAQ come from the germline V gene. The CDR3 has 14 residues. CDR3 in amino acids: CASSLGQLTNEQFF. The CDR3 DNA reads TGTGCCAGCAGCTTGGGACAGCTAACCAATGAGCAGTTCTTC.

This clone was counted only a few times. The chain combines TRBV9 with TRBJ2-7, with 7 nucleotides matching TRBD1. Looked up from germline, CDR1 is SGDLS and CDR2 is YYNGEE. Trimming took 0 bases from V and 3 from J; bases not matched to a gene: 3. This CDR3 comprises 14 residues. The CDR3 DNA sequence: TGTGCCAGCAGCGTAGGAGGGGACAGCTACGAGCAGTACTTC. Translation gives CASSVGGDSYEQYF.

The genes are TRBV18 and TRBJ2-7; TRBD1 is a possible D gene (5 bases). The germline V gene has CDR1 KGHSH and CDR2 LQKENI. The CDR3 has 15 amino acids. Trimming shortened V by 6 bases and J by 5 bases, and 20 bases separated the two germline ends. The CDR3 sequence: CASSPPLAGRNEQYF. CDR3 in DNA: TGTGCCAGCTCCCCCCCCCTGGCAGGGCGGAACGAGCAGTACTTC.

The chain recombines TRBV7-9 with TRBJ2-7; TRBD1 aligns across 7 bases. CDR1 is SEHNR and CDR2 is FQNEAQ in the germline V gene (reference sequence). CDR3 size: 14 residues. V lost 0 bases and J lost 6; bases outside the gene matches: 5. The CDR3 loop is CASSLAGGASEQYF. CDR3 bases: TGTGCCAGCAGCTTAGCAGGGGGCGCCTCCGAGCAGTACTTC.

This clone came up a few times. This chain uses TRBV30 with TRBJ1-1, with unresolved D. The CDR3 spans 12 residues. V was shortened by 0 bases and J by 11 bases, with 13 bases between the two germline ends. The germline V gene has CDR1 GTSNPN and CDR2 SVGIG (reference sequence). CDR3 amino acids: CAWSVSPSSAFF. DNA of the CDR3: TGTGCCTGGAGTGTAAGTCCGTCTAGCGCTTTCTTT.

V usage is TRBV2 and J usage is TRBJ1-2; tentative D call: TRBD1 (5 bases). This CDR3 spans 15 amino acids. V shed 3 bases and J shed 1 base, with 12 bases lying between them. The germline gives CDR1 SNHLY, CDR2 FYNNEI. The DNA of the CDR3 is TGTGCCAGCAGTGACAGGGCGAAGTATAACTATGGCTACACCTTC. Encoded protein: CASSDRAKYNYGYTF.

The V call is TRBV7-8, the J call TRBJ1-4; weak D call: TRBD1 (6 bases). Trimming took off 3 bases at V and 5 bases at J, with 25 bases between the two ends. The CDR3 is 19 amino acids. The V gene's germline CDR1 is SGHVS and CDR2 FQNEAQ. The CDR3 DNA reads as TGTGCCAGCAGCTTTGGGGTGGGGGCCACCCAATATGGGAATGAAAAACTGTTTTTT. Translating gives CASSFGVGATQYGNEKLFF.

The V gene is TRBV25-1, the J gene TRBJ1-1, with D hard to call. CDR1 and CDR2 from the germline V gene are MGHDK and SYGVNS. This CDR3 has 12 amino acids. V was cut by 2 bases and J by 4 bases, with 5 bases left in between. The CDR3: CASSETPTEAFF. The DNA of the CDR3 is TGTGCCAGCAGTGAAACACCCACTGAAGCTTTCTTT.

This clone was seen a few times. This sample includes further DNA sequences coding for the same CDR3. The rearrangement uses TRBV7-9 and TRBJ1-1; D is unresolved. The germline V and J ends were trimmed by 5 bases and 1 base, with 8 bases remaining between them. The CDR3 covers 13 residues. Germline CDR1 reads SEHNR; CDR2 reads FQNEAQ (reference sequence). The CDR3 DNA follows: TGTGCCAGCAGCCTGGAGGGGAACACTGAAGCTTTCTTT. Encoded protein: CASSLEGNTEAFF.

This clone was recorded once. The chain combines TRBV18 with TRBJ1-2, with unresolved D. From germline, CDR1 is KGHSH and CDR2 LQKENI. Trimming pared 2 bases from V and 4 bases from J, leaving 11 bases between. This CDR3 region has 14 residues. For the CDR3, the DNA is TGTGCCAGCTCACCATCGTCACGGAGCTATGGCTACACCTTC. Translating it yields CASSPSSRSYGYTF.

This rearrangement joins TRBV30 to TRBJ2-1; 7 bases agree with TRBD2. Germline trimming cut 3 bases from V and 8 bases from J; bases unmatched to any gene: 7. Per the germline V gene, CDR1 is GTSNPN and CDR2 is SVGIG (reference sequence). The CDR3 loop spans 13 amino acids. The CDR3, as DNA: TGTGCCTGGAGGAGGACTAGGATGGATGAGCAGTTCTTC. Its translation is CAWRRTRMDEQFF.

The chain joins TRBV4-3 to TRBJ2-3, with a tentative D call TRBD1 (6 bases). The CDR3 has 14 amino acids. Trimming cost V 1 base and J 1 base, with 6 bases left between them. Germline V gene sequence: CDR1 LGHNA, CDR2 YSLEER. CDR3 loop: CASSQAGGTDTQYF. CDR3 in DNA: TGCGCCAGCAGCCAAGCAGGGGGCACAGATACGCAGTATTTT.

The gene calls are TRBV27 and TRBJ1-2; 11 bases line up with TRBD1. Germline lookup yields CDR1 MNHEY and CDR2 SMNVEV (reference sequence). The CDR3 is 14 residues long. The V and J ends lost 3 bases and 8 bases, in that order; junction bases with no gene match: 5. CDR3 in DNA: TGTGCCAGCAGTTTTGGGACAGGGGGAGGCGGCTACACCTTC. Translation: CASSFGTGGGGYTF.

The chain recombines TRBV11-2 with TRBJ2-7, with 11 bases fitting TRBD2. J was trimmed by 3 bases and V by 3 bases; bases with no gene match: 7. CDR3 length: 16 amino acids. Germline-derived CDR1 and CDR2 are SGHAT and FQNNGV. CDR3 loop: CASSLEVLAGVYEQYF. DNA for the CDR3: TGTGCCAGCAGCTTGGAAGTACTAGCGGGGGTCTACGAGCAGTACTTC.

The gene calls are TRBV7-9 and TRBJ2-2; 8 nucleotides align to TRBD1. In germline, CDR1 is SEHNR, CDR2 FQNEAQ (reference sequence). V gave up 5 bases and J gave up 5 bases; unmatched junction bases: 7. The CDR3 contains 15 residues. In DNA, the CDR3 is TGTGCCAGCAGCGATACAGGGGGGCAAACCGGGGAGCTGTTTTTT. Translated: CASSDTGGQTGELFF.

The rearrangement joins TRBV7-9 to TRBJ2-5, with TRBD1 matching 8 bases. Germline V gene data show CDR1 as SEHNR and CDR2 as FQNEAQ (reference sequence). The V segment lost 3 bases and the J segment 5 bases; nucleotides outside the gene matches: 5. The CDR3 runs to 14 residues. CDR3 sequence reads: CASSFVGQGETQYF. DNA for the CDR3: TGTGCCAGCAGCTTCGTTGGACAGGGCGAGACCCAGTACTTC.

This rearrangement joins TRBV5-6 to TRBJ2-5; 11 bases align to TRBD2. Per the germline V gene, CDR1 is SGHDT and CDR2 is YYEEEE. V lost 1 base, J lost 5 bases, and 7 bases stayed unmatched. The CDR3 runs 16 residues. The CDR3 bases are TGTGCCAGCAGCTTGCTGCCGACTAGCGGGATGGAGACCCAGTACTTC. This sequence encodes CASSLLPTSGMETQYF. Using reference TRBV5-6 and TRBJ2-5 for the parts outside the CDR3, the full variable domain is DAGVTQSPTHLIKTRGQQVTLRCSPKSGHDTVSWYQQALGQGPQFIFQYYEEEERQRGNFPDRFSGHQFPNYSSELNVNALLLGDSALYLCASSLLPTSGMETQYFGPGTRLLVL.

In this sample, this clone turned up once. The V gene is TRBV11-2, the J gene TRBJ2-1, with 14 bases matching TRBD2. V lost 5 bases, J lost 9 bases, and 12 bases stayed unmatched. The length of the CDR3 is 17 residues. Germline CDR1 SGHAT, CDR2 FQNNGV. CDR3 region: CASSMRPGLAGEGEQFF. CDR3 sequence (DNA): TGTGCCAGCAGCATGAGACCGGGACTAGCGGGAGAGGGTGAGCAGTTCTTC.

This clone came up once. The chain joins TRBV6-5 to TRBJ2-3, with D uncertain. The CDR3 runs 14 residues. The V end lost 0 bases, the J end lost 6 bases, and 10 bases lay between the germline ends. Germline CDR1 MNHEY, CDR2 SVGAGI. CDR3 sequence reads: CASSYSLGLDTQYF. CDR3 coding DNA: TGTGCCAGCAGTTACTCGTTGGGCCTCGATACGCAGTATTTT.

The rearrangement uses TRBV4-3 and TRBJ1-2; 9 bases map to TRBD1. Germline V lookup: CDR1 LGHNA, CDR2 YSLEER. The CDR3 has 15 amino acids. J was trimmed by 5 bases and V by 4 bases; bases with no gene match: 8. Here the CDR3 DNA reads TGCGCCAGCAGCCCCCTGGGACAGGGCAGATATGGCTACACCTTC. Protein sequence: CASSPLGQGRYGYTF.

The chain uses TRBV2 and TRBJ2-1; 9 positions agree with TRBD2. The CDR3 sequence is 14 residues long. Germline trimming cut 6 bases from V and 8 bases from J; bases unmatched to any gene: 8. Germline V gene data show CDR1 as SNHLY and CDR2 as FYNNEI. CDR3: CASRVAGGIDEQFF. The CDR3, as DNA: TGTGCCAGCAGGGTGGCGGGGGGGATCGATGAGCAGTTCTTC.

This chain uses TRBV4-1 with TRBJ2-3, with D maybe TRBD2 (6 bases). With 4 bases removed from V and 2 bases from J, the gap between germline ends came to 10 bases. The CDR3 covers 14 residues. The germline CDR1 and CDR2 sequences are MGHRA and YSYEKL. DNA for the CDR3: TGCGCCAGCAGCCTAGCGGACCTCACAGATACGCAGTATTTT. Its protein is CASSLADLTDTQYF.

The chain combines TRBV6-6 with TRBJ1-6; no clear D. Germline V gene data show CDR1 as MNHNY and CDR2 as SVGAGI (reference sequence). CDR3 size: 15 residues. V was pared by 5 bases and J by 0 bases, with 8 bases between. The CDR3 here is CASSPGSSYNSPLHF. Written as DNA, the CDR3 is TGTGCCAGCAGTCCCGGGAGCTCCTATAATTCACCCCTCCACTTT.

This rearrangement joins TRBV5-4 to TRBJ2-5, with D possibly being TRBD1 (5 bases). V lost 0 bases, J lost 3 bases, and 6 bases lay in between. Per germline, CDR1 SGHNT and CDR2 YYREEE (reference sequence). This CDR3 spans 13 amino acids. CDR3: CASSLEGKETQYF. Here the CDR3 DNA reads TGTGCCAGCAGCTTGGAGGGGAAAGAGACCCAGTACTTC.

This rearrangement joins TRBV28 to TRBJ1-1; the D is unclear. V was trimmed by 5 bases and J by 3 bases, leaving 13 bases between them. This CDR3 is 14 amino acids long. Germline-derived CDR1 and CDR2 are MDHEN and SYDVKM. The CDR3 loop reads CASSVIFPDTEAFF. Written as DNA, the CDR3 is TGTGCCAGCAGTGTTATTTTTCCGGACACTGAAGCTTTCTTT. The full variable domain, in which reference TRBV28 and TRBJ1-1 provide the parts outside the CDR3, is DVKVTQSSRYLVKRTGEKVFLECVQDMDHENMFWYRQDPGLGLRLIYFSYDVKMKEKGDIPEGYSVSREKKERFSLILESASTNQTSMYLCASSVIFPDTEAFFGQGTRLTVV.

The chain employs TRBV4-3 and TRBJ1-2; weak D call: TRBD1 (5 bases). Trimming pared 4 bases from V and 2 bases from J, leaving 11 bases between. The germline V gene encodes CDR1 LGHNA and CDR2 YSLEER. The CDR3 consists of 14 residues. As DNA, the CDR3 is TGCGCCAGCAGCCGCCGCAGGGTGAACTATGGCTACACCTTC. Protein product: CASSRRRVNYGYTF.